The 31 T cell receptor beta chains reported below all come from one sample, sequenced in a study of Ad26.COV2.S vaccination and SARS-CoV-2 variants. Treatment meaning: around 19 received Ad26.COV2.S at low or high dose, single or two shots; about 5 received placebo; per-sample allocation not given. Samples analyzed were those drawn on day 63 after the first vaccine or placebo injection. Libraries were prepared by immunoSEQ multiplex PCR; TCRdb keeps only in-frame clonotypes and omits some of them. The repertoire includes about 470,000 clones, about 92% of them detected once, and about 4.1% sits in the top ten. Specimen: peripheral blood, collected in a trial of Ad26.COV2.S vaccine versus placebo. The source of these receptors is a person aged 18-60 years who received the Ad26.COV2.S COVID-19 vaccine or a placebo.

The V and J genes are TRBV3-1 (or the pseudogene TRBV3-2) and TRBJ1-1; D perhaps matches TRBD1 (5 bases). This CDR3 has 17 amino acids. V was clipped by 0 bases and J by 1 base, with 15 bases between them. Germline CDR1 and CDR2: LGHDT and YNNKEL (reference sequence). The DNA for the CDR3 is TGTGCCAGCAGCCAAGATTGGGGTGAGGGGCCGAACACTGAAGCTTTCTTT. Protein: CASSQDWGEGPNTEAFF.

The rearrangement joins TRBV4-1 to TRBJ1-4; 7 bases are a match to TRBD1. This CDR3 is built from 16 residues. Germline values: CDR1 MGHRA, CDR2 YSYEKL. The V and J ends lost 3 bases and 3 bases, in that order; junction bases with no gene match: 7. CDR3 coding DNA: TGCGCCAGCAGCCAGTACCCCGGGACAGCTAATGAAAAACTGTTTTTT. This encodes CASSQYPGTANEKLFF.

The V call is TRBV10-3, the J call TRBJ2-3; 11 bases fit TRBD2. Germline V gene data show CDR1 as ENHRY and CDR2 as SYGVKD. Trimming cost V 4 bases and J 2 bases; bases outside gene matches: 5. The CDR3 loop spans 16 amino acids. The CDR3 spells CAISAPTSGTTDTQYF. As DNA, the CDR3 is TGTGCCATCAGTGCCCCGACTAGCGGGACCACAGATACGCAGTATTTT.

The chain's CDR3 is CASRQGDSPLHF. As DNA, the CDR3 is TGTGCCAGCAGACAGGGCGATTCACCCCTCCACTTT. The rearrangement links TRBV28 to TRBJ1-6; tentative D call: TRBD1 (6 bases). The ends were cut back, 6 bases at V and 8 bases at J, with 8 bases in the middle. The length of the CDR3 is 12 residues. The germline gives CDR1 MDHEN, CDR2 SYDVKM. Full variable domain (outside the CDR3, taken from reference TRBV28 and TRBJ1-6): DVKVTQSSRYLVKRTGEKVFLECVQDMDHENMFWYRQDPGLGLRLIYFSYDVKMKEKGDIPEGYSVSREKKERFSLILESASTNQTSMYLCASRQGDSPLHFGNGTRLTVT.

The gene calls are TRBV7-6 and TRBJ2-7; D perhaps matches TRBD1 (6 bases). V was shortened by 3 bases and J by 4 bases, with 16 bases between the two germline ends. This CDR3 contains 15 residues. Germline V CDR1 and CDR2: SGHVS, FNYEAQ. The CDR3 protein is CASSFGQSYYYEQYF. CDR3 coding DNA: TGTGCCAGCAGCTTTGGACAGTCATACTATTACGAGCAGTACTTC.

The chain employs TRBV24-1 and TRBJ2-1, with D uncertain. Looked up from germline, CDR1 is KGHDR and CDR2 is SFDVKD. The CDR3 contains 12 residues. V dropped 4 bases and J dropped 12 bases, with 12 bases sitting between them. In nucleotides, the CDR3 is TGTGCCACCAGTGACCTACGGTTAGGGCAGTTCTTC. Translation: CATSDLRLGQFF.

V is TRBV7-8 and J is TRBJ1-5; 8 bases map to TRBD1. In germline, CDR1 is SGHVS, CDR2 FQNEAQ. The V segment lost 2 bases and the J segment 8 bases; nucleotides outside the gene matches: 11. The CDR3 contains 16 residues. Written as DNA, the CDR3 is TGTGCCAGCAGCTTATTCGGACAGGGACTGGTAGAGCCCCAGCATTTT. The encoded protein is CASSLFGQGLVEPQHF.

The chain is built from TRBV5-6 and TRBJ2-7; D might be TRBD2 (7 bases). The CDR3 is 15 amino acids. V was clipped by 0 bases and J by 6 bases, with 16 bases between them. CDR1 and CDR2 from the germline V gene are SGHDT and YYEEEE. DNA for the CDR3: TGTGCCAGCAGCTTGGGCGGGAGCGAGGGGGTCGAGCAGTACTTC. Translated: CASSLGGSEGVEQYF.

This chain joins TRBV4-2 and TRBJ2-3; 10 nucleotides match TRBD2. The V gene end was trimmed by 0 bases and the J gene end by 4 bases; junction bases not matched to a gene: 4. CDR3 length equals 16 residues. Germline loops: CDR1 LGHNA, CDR2 YNFKEQ. CDR3 in DNA: TGTGCCAGCAGCCAAGATGAGAGCGGGAGGGCAGATACGCAGTATTTT. Its protein is CASSQDESGRADTQYF.

The rearrangement links TRBV5-4 to TRBJ2-3, with a weak D call TRBD1 (6 bases). Germline loops: CDR1 SGHNT, CDR2 YYREEE (reference sequence). This CDR3 has 13 amino acids. Trimming shortened V by 0 bases and J by 13 bases, and 15 bases separated the two germline ends. The CDR3 is CASSLDWAGVKYF. The CDR3 region has the DNA TGTGCCAGCAGCTTGGATTGGGCAGGGGTAAAGTATTTT.

The chain joins TRBV7-6 to TRBJ2-7, with D perhaps matching TRBD1 or TRBD2 (7 bases each). CDR3 length equals 16 residues. Germline V gives CDR1 SGHVS, CDR2 FNYEAQ. Trimming pared 5 bases from V and 6 bases from J, leaving 23 bases between. CDR3 sequence reads: CASSQGGRERTGEQYF. CDR3 coding DNA: TGTGCCAGCAGCCAGGGGGGGCGGGAGAGGACCGGCGAGCAGTACTTC.

About this clone itself: This specimen includes other DNA sequences encoding the same CDR3. V and J are TRBV28 and TRBJ2-5; D gene uncertain. The CDR3 consists of 12 residues. The germline V and J ends were trimmed by 2 bases and 5 bases, with 6 bases remaining between them. CDR1 and CDR2 (germline): MDHEN, SYDVKM. CDR3 loop: CASSLTGETQYF. The CDR3, as DNA: TGTGCCAGCAGTTTAACTGGGGAGACCCAGTACTTC.

The chain carries TRBV11-3 and TRBJ2-3; the D gene is possibly TRBD1 (5 bases). V shed 2 bases and J shed 4 bases, with 22 bases lying between them. CDR3 length: 18 amino acids. Germline assignment: CDR1 SGHNT and CDR2 YENEEA. This CDR3 reads CASSLSAGQGTFADTQYF. The CDR3 region has the DNA TGTGCCAGCAGCTTATCAGCAGGGCAGGGAACCTTCGCAGATACGCAGTATTTT.

The chain recombines TRBV28 with TRBJ2-2; D gene uncertain. This CDR3 region has 12 residues. From germline, CDR1 is MDHEN and CDR2 SYDVKM. V lost 6 bases to trimming and J lost 6 bases, with 8 bases between them. In DNA form, the CDR3 reads TGTGCCAGCAGCCTTTCTCCCGGGGAGCTGTTTTTT. Protein product: CASSLSPGELFF. The variable domain in full, with the rest retrieved from reference TRBV28 and TRBJ2-2, is DVKVTQSSRYLVKRTGEKVFLECVQDMDHENMFWYRQDPGLGLRLIYFSYDVKMKEKGDIPEGYSVSREKKERFSLILESASTNQTSMYLCASSLSPGELFFGEGSRLTVL.

The rearrangement links TRBV19 to TRBJ1-2; D perhaps matches TRBD1 (6 bases). Germline CDR1 is LNHDA and CDR2 is SQIVND (reference sequence). This CDR3 has 13 residues. Trimming took 4 bases from V and 6 from J, leaving 12 bases between them. CDR3: CASSTVQGNGYTF. CDR3 DNA sequence: TGTGCCAGTAGTACCGTACAGGGCAATGGCTACACCTTC.

This chain links TRBV6-2 or TRBV6-3 with TRBJ1-5, with TRBD1 identical over 10 bases. The germline CDR1 and CDR2 sequences are MNHEY and SVGEGT. V lost 6 bases and J lost 4; bases outside the gene matches: 9. The CDR3 has 16 residues. The CDR3 here is CASRYPGTGANQPQHF. For the CDR3, the DNA is TGTGCCAGCAGGTACCCCGGGACAGGGGCGAATCAGCCCCAGCATTTT.

V gene TRBV11-2 combines with J gene TRBJ2-2; D is perhaps TRBD1 (5 bases). Between the trimmed V and J ends, which lost 6 bases and 6 bases, there was a span of 11 bases. The germline gives CDR1 SGHAT, CDR2 FQNNGV. This CDR3 contains 13 residues. The CDR3 region has the DNA TGTGCCAGCAGAGGGCAGGGCTCCGGGGAGCTGTTTTTT. Amino acid sequence: CASRGQGSGELFF. The whole variable domain, remainder taken from reference TRBV11-2 and TRBJ2-2, is EAGVAQSPRYKIIEKRQSVAFWCNPISGHATLYWYQQILGQGPKLLIQFQNNGVVDDSQLPKDRFSAERLKGVDSTLKIQPAKLEDSAVYLCASRGQGSGELFFGEGSRLTVL.

This clone came up a few times. This chain uses TRBV28 with TRBJ2-4, with 15 bases matching TRBD2. Germline CDR1 reads MDHEN; CDR2 reads SYDVKM. The junction had 9 bases not matched to a gene; V was cut back by 6 bases and J by 0 bases. This CDR3 is 19 amino acids long. CDR3 DNA sequence: TGTGCCAGCAGCCTCTCAGGACTAGCGGGAGGGGAAGCCAAAAACATTCAGTACTTC. Translation: CASSLSGLAGGEAKNIQYF.

V and J are TRBV18 and TRBJ2-1, with TRBD2 matching 15 bases. V lost 8 bases and J lost 6; bases outside the gene matches: 8. Per the germline V gene, CDR1 is KGHSH and CDR2 is LQKENI. The CDR3 runs to 16 residues. Here the CDR3 DNA reads TGTGCCAGCATGGGACTAGCGGGAGGTCAGGGCAATGAGCAGTTCTTC. Amino acids: CASMGLAGGQGNEQFF.

CDR3 residues: CASSRTGGEQPQHF. The CDR3 DNA reads TGCGCCAGCAGCAGAACAGGGGGCGAACAGCCCCAGCATTTT. The rearrangement joins TRBV5-1 to TRBJ1-5; the match to TRBD1 covers 9 bases. The CDR3 length is 14 residues. Germline V gives CDR1 SGHRS, CDR2 YFSETQ. J was trimmed by 7 bases and V by 4 bases; bases with no gene match: 6. Together with reference TRBV5-1 and TRBJ1-5, the CDR3 gives the full variable domain: KAGVTQTPRYLIKTRGQQVTLSCSPISGHRSVSWYQQTPGQGLQFLFEYFSETQRNKGNFPGRFSGRQFSNSRSEMNVSTLELGDSALYLCASSRTGGEQPQHFGDGTRLSIL.

This clone was recorded once. The chain has TRBV30 and TRBJ2-4, with TRBD1 as a possible D gene (5 bases). Germline CDR1 GTSNPN, CDR2 SVGIG (reference sequence). V was shortened by 4 bases and J by 8 bases, with 18 bases between the two germline ends. This CDR3 is 14 amino acids long. CDR3 region: CAWNPPGFRDIQYF. The DNA of the CDR3 is TGTGCCTGGAACCCCCCAGGGTTTCGGGACATTCAGTACTTC.

CDR3 DNA: TGTGCCAGCAGCTTGAACCGGGGACGTTGGGGGGAGCAGTACTTC. Translating it yields CASSLNRGRWGEQYF. This chain uses TRBV7-2 with TRBJ2-7; D assignment may be TRBD1 or TRBD2 (5 bases each). Germline-derived CDR1 and CDR2 are SGHTA and FQGNSA. V lost 3 bases, J lost 7 bases, and 19 bases lay in between. The CDR3 loop spans 15 amino acids.

The chain has TRBV6-4 and TRBJ2-7, with 10 nucleotides matching TRBD1. CDR1 MRHNA and CDR2 SNTAGT come from the germline V gene. The CDR3 is 14 residues long. Unmatched junction bases numbered 3, after V lost 1 base and J lost 6 bases. The CDR3 DNA is TGTGCCAGCAGTGACTTCCGGGACAGGGGCGAGCAGTACTTC. It encodes CASSDFRDRGEQYF.

This clone was seen a single time. The gene calls are TRBV6-2 or TRBV6-3 and TRBJ2-1; D might be TRBD2 (6 bases). With 6 bases removed from V and 9 bases from J, the gap between germline ends came to 21 bases. CDR3 length: 15 amino acids. Germline CDR1 MNHEY, CDR2 SVGEGT. The CDR3 loop reads CASSSQRAASSEQFF. CDR3 sequence (DNA): TGTGCCAGCAGCTCACAGCGGGCCGCAAGCTCTGAGCAGTTCTTC.

The chain joins TRBV5-6 to TRBJ2-7; tentatively, D is TRBD2 (5 bases). The CDR3 spans 15 residues. Per the germline V gene, CDR1 is SGHDT and CDR2 is YYEEEE. V gave up 3 bases and J gave up 5 bases, with 18 bases separating them. This CDR3 reads CASSSLSAVIDEQYF. In DNA form, the CDR3 reads TGTGCCAGCAGCTCTCTCTCAGCGGTAATCGACGAGCAGTACTTC.

This clone was seen just once. The chain employs TRBV5-1 and TRBJ2-7, with 8 bases that match TRBD1. V lost 4 bases to trimming and J lost 6 bases; unmatched junction nucleotides: 6. This CDR3 spans 13 amino acids. CDR1 SGHRS and CDR2 YFSETQ come from the germline V gene. As DNA, the CDR3 is TGCGCCAGCAGCCGTGGACAGGGCGCCGAGCAGTACTTC. Translated: CASSRGQGAEQYF. The entire variable domain, with the rest obtained from reference TRBV5-1 and TRBJ2-7, is as follows: KAGVTQTPRYLIKTRGQQVTLSCSPISGHRSVSWYQQTPGQGLQFLFEYFSETQRNKGNFPGRFSGRQFSNSRSEMNVSTLELGDSALYLCASSRGQGAEQYFGPGTRLTVT.

The chain employs TRBV18 and TRBJ2-2; D remains ambiguous. CDR1 KGHSH and CDR2 LQKENI come from the germline V gene. This CDR3 has 16 residues. V shed 3 bases and J shed 2 bases, with 13 bases lying between them. CDR3 coding DNA: TGTGCCAGCTCACCCCTGTACAGCGCCAACACCGGGGAGCTGTTTTTT. Its translation: CASSPLYSANTGELFF.

The V gene is TRBV28, the J gene TRBJ1-6, with D possibly matching TRBD1 (6 bases). The ends were cut back, 6 bases at V and 10 bases at J, with 16 bases in the middle. The CDR3 length is 14 residues. The germline V gene has CDR1 MDHEN and CDR2 SYDVKM. The CDR3 bases are TGTGCCAGCAGCGTAACAGGGTTAGAGTCACCCCTCCACTTT. This translates into CASSVTGLESPLHF.

The chain uses TRBV7-9 and TRBJ2-3, with 9 nucleotides matching TRBD2. Trimming removed 4 bases from V and 4 bases from J; junction bases left unmatched: 9. The germline V gene encodes CDR1 SEHNR and CDR2 FQNEAQ (reference sequence). The CDR3 spans 16 residues. CDR3 sequence: CASSSQREVRPDTQYF. DNA of the CDR3: TGTGCCAGCAGCTCTCAGCGGGAGGTTCGCCCAGATACGCAGTATTTT.

Remarks on this clone: Just one base apart from a much larger clone, this may be a read error. Other DNA sequences from this sample encode an identical CDR3 as well. V usage is TRBV2 and J usage is TRBJ2-5; no reliable D call. The CDR3 consists of 11 residues. Trimming took off 3 bases at V and 5 bases at J, with 4 bases between the two ends. CDR1 and CDR2 (germline): SNHLY, FYNNEI. Here the CDR3 reads CASSDGETQYF. In DNA, the CDR3 is TGTGCCAGCAGTGACGGGGAGACCCAGTACTTC.

The count of this clone is one. This chain joins TRBV24-1 and TRBJ2-1, with 10 bases aligning to TRBD1. This CDR3 has 16 amino acids. Trimming at V came to 4 bases and at J to 7 bases, leaving 9 bases not matched to a gene. The germline V gene encodes CDR1 KGHDR and CDR2 SFDVKD. The CDR3 DNA sequence: TGTGCCACCAGTGAGGTGACAGGGGGCGCGGGGAATGAGCAGTTCTTC. Residues: CATSEVTGGAGNEQFF.